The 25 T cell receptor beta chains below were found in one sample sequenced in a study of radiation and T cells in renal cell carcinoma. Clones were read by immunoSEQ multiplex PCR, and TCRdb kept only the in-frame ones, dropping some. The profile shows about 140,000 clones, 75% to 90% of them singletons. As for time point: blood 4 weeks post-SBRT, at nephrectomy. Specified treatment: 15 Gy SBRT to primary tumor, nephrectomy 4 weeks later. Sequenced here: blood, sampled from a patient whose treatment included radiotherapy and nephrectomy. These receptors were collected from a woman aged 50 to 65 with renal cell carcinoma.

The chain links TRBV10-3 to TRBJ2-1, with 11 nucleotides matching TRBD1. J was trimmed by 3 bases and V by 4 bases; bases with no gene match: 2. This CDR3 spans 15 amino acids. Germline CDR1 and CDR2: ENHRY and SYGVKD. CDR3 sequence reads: CAISGGQGGYNEQFF. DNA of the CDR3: TGTGCCATCAGTGGGGGACAGGGGGGCTACAATGAGCAGTTCTTC.

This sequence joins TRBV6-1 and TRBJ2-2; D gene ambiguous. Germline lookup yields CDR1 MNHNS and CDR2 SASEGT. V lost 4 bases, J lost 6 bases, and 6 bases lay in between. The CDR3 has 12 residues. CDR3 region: CASSGGPGELFF. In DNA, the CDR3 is TGTGCCAGCAGTGGGGGTCCCGGGGAGCTGTTTTTT.

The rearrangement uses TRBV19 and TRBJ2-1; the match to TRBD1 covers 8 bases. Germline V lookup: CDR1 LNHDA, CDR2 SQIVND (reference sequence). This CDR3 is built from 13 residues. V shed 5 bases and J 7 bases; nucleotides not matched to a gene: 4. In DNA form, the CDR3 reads TGTGCCAGTAGTTCACAGGGGGGAAATGAGCAGTTCTTC. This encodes CASSSQGGNEQFF.

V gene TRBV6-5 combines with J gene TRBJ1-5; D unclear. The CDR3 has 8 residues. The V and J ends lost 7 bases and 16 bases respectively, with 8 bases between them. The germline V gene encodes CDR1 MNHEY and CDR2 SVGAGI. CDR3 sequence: CASTQTHF. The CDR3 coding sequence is TGTGCCAGCACCCAAACTCATTTT.

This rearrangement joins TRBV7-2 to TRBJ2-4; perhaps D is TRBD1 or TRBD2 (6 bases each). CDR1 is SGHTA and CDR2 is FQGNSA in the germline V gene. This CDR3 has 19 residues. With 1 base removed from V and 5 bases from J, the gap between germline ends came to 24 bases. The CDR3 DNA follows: TGTGCCAGCAGCTTAGAGATGGTCACGGGGGCGGGGTGGCAAAACATTCAGTACTTC. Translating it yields CASSLEMVTGAGWQNIQYF.

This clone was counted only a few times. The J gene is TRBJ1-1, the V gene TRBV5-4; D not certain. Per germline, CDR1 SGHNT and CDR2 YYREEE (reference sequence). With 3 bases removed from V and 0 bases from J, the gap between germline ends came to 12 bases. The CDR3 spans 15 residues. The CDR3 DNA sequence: TGTGCCAGCAGCTATGGGGTCTACATGAACACTGAAGCTTTCTTT. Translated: CASSYGVYMNTEAFF.

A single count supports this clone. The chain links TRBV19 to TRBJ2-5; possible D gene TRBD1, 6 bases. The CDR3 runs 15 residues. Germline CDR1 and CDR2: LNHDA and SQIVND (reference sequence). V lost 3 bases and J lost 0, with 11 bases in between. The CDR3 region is CASSIRTGYQETQYF. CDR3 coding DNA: TGTGCCAGTAGTATCAGAACAGGGTACCAAGAGACCCAGTACTTC.

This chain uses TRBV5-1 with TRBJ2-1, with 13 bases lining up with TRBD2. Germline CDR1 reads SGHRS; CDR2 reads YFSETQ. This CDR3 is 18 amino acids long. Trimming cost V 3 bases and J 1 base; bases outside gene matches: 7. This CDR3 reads CASSYPTSGRGSYNEQFF. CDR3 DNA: TGCGCCAGCAGCTATCCTACTAGCGGGAGGGGTTCCTACAATGAGCAGTTCTTC.

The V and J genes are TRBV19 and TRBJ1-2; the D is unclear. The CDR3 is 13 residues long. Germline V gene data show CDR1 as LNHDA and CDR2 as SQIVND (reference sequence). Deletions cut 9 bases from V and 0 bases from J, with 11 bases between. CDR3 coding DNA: TGTGCCAGCAAGGGTTATCCTAACTATGGCTACACCTTC. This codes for CASKGYPNYGYTF.

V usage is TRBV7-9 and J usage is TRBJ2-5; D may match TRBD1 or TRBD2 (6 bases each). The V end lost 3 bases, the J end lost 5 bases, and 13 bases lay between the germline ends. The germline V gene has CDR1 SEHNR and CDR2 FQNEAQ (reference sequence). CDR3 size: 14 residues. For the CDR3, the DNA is TGTGCCAGCAGCTTCGACGGGGGCCGGGAGACCCAGTACTTC. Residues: CASSFDGGRETQYF.

CDR3 region: CASSLREVIDTDTQYF. DNA of the CDR3: TGTGCCAGCAGTCTGAGGGAGGTCATAGACACAGATACGCAGTATTTT. The chain has TRBV5-5 and TRBJ2-3; weak D call: TRBD2 (6 bases). This CDR3 region has 16 residues. V gave up 5 bases and J gave up 2 bases, with 18 bases separating them. The germline CDR1 and CDR2 sequences are SGHKS and YYEKEE (reference sequence).

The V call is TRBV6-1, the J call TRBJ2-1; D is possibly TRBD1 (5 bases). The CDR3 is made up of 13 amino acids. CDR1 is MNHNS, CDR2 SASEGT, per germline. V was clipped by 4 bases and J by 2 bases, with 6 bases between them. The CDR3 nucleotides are TGTGCCAGCAGTGTACAGGCCTACAATGAGCAGTTCTTC. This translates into CASSVQAYNEQFF.

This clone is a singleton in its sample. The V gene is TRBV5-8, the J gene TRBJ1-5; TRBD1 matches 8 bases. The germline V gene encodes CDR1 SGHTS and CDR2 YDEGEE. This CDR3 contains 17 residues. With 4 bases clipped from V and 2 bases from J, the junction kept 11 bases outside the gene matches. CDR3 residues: CASSTRRGLSGNQPQHF. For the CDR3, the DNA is TGTGCCAGCAGCACCCGCAGGGGGCTATCGGGCAATCAGCCCCAGCATTTT.

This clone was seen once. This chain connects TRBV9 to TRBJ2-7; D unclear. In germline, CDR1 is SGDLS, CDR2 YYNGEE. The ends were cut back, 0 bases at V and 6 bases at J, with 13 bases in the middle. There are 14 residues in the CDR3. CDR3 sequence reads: CASSVESGSGEQYF. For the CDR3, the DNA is TGTGCCAGCAGCGTAGAGTCGGGCTCGGGCGAGCAGTACTTC.

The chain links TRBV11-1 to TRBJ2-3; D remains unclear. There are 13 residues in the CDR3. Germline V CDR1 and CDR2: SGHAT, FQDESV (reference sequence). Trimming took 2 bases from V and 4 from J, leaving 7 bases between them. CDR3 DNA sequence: TGTGCCAGCAGCTTATGGCTCTCAGATACGCAGTATTTT. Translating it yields CASSLWLSDTQYF.

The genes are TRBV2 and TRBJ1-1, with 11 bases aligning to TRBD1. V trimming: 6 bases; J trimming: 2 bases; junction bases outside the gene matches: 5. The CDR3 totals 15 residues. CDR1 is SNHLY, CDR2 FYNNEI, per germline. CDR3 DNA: TGTGCCAGCAGCCAGGACAGGGGGCTTAACACTGAAGCTTTCTTT. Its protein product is CASSQDRGLNTEAFF.

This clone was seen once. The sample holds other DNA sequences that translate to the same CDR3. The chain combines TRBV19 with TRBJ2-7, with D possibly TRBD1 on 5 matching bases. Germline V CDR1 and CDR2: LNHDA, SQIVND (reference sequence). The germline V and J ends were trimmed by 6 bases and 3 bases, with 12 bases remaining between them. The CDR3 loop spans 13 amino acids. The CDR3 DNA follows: TGTGCCAGTAGCATTAGAGACAGCTACGAGCAGTACTTC. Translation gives CASSIRDSYEQYF. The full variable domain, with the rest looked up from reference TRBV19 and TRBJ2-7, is DGGITQSPKYLFRKEGQNVTLSCEQNLNHDAMYWYRQDPGQGLRLIYYSQIVNDFQKGDIAEGYSVSREKKESFPLTVTSAQKNPTAFYLCASSIRDSYEQYFGPGTRLTVT.

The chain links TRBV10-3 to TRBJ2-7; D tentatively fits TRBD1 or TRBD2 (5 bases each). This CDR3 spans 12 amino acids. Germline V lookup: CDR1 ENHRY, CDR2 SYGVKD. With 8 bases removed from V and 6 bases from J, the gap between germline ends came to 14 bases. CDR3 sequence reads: CAISGTLPEQYF. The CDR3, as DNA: TGTGCCATCTCCGGGACCCTCCCCGAGCAGTACTTC.

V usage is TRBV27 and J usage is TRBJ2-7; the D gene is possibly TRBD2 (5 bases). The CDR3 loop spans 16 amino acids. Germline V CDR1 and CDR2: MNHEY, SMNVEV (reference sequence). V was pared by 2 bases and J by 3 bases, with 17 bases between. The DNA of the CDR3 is TGTGCCAGCAGTTTACCCACTGGACGGGGTGGCTACGAGCAGTACTTC. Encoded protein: CASSLPTGRGGYEQYF.

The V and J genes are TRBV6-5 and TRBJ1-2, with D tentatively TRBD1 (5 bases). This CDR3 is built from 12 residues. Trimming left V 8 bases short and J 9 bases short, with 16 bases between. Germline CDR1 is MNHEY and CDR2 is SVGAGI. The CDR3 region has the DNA TGTGCCAGCTCAAGGGGTGGGCAAAGCTACACCTTC. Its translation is CASSRGGQSYTF.

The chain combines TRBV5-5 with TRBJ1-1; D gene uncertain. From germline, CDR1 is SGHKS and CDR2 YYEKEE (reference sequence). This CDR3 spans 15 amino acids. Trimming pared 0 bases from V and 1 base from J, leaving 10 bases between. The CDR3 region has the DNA TGTGCCAGCAGCTTGGGCCAGTACACGAACACTGAAGCTTTCTTT. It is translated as CASSLGQYTNTEAFF.

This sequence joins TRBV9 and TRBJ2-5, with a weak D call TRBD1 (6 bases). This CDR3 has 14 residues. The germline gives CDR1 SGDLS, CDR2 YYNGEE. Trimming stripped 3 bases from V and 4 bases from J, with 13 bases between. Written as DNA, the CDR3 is TGTGCCAGCAGCGGACCGGGACACCGAGAGACCCAGTACTTC. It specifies CASSGPGHRETQYF.

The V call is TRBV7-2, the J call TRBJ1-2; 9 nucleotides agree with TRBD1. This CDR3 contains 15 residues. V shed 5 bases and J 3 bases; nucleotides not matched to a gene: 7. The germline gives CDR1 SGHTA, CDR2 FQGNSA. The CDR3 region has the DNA TGTGCCAGCAGCCGCACAGGGGGCGAAGACTATGGCTACACCTTC. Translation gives CASSRTGGEDYGYTF.

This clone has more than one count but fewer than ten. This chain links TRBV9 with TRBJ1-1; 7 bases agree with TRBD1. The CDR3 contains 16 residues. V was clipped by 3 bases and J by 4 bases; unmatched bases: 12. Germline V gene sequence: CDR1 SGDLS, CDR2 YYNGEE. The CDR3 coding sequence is TGTGCCAGCAGCGATGATACCGGGACAGTAAGCACTGAAGCTTTCTTT. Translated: CASSDDTGTVSTEAFF.

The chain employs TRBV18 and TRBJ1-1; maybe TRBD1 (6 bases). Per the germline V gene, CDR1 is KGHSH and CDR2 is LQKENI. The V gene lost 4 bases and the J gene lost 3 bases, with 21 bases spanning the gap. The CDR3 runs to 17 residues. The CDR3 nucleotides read TGTGCCAGCTCACGCACACGCCCGCGGGACACCTACACTGAAGCTTTCTTT. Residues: CASSRTRPRDTYTEAFF.